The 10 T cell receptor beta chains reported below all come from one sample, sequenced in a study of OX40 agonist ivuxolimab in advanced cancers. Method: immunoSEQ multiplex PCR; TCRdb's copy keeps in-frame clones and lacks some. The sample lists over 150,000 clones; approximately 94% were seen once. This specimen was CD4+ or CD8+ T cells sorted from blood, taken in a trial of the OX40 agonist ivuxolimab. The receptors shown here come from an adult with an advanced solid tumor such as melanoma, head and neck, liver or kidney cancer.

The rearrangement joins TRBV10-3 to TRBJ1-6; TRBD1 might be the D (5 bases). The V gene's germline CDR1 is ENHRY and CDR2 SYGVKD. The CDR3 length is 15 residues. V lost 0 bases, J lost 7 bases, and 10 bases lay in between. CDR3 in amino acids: CAISESGRGNSPLHF. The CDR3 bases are TGTGCCATCAGTGAGTCGGGGAGGGGAAATTCACCCCTCCACTTT.

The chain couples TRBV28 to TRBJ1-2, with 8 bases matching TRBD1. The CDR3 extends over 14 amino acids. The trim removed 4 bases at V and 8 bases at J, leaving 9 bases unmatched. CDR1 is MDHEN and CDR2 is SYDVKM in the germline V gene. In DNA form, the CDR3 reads TGTGCCAGCAGTTCACCCGGACAGGGACGGGGCTACACCTTC. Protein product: CASSSPGQGRGYTF.

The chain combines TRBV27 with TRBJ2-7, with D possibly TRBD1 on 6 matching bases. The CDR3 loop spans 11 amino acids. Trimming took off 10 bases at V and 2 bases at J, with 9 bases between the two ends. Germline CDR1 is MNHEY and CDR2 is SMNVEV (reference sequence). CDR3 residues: CATTGTYEQYF. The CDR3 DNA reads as TGTGCCACCACAGGGACCTACGAGCAGTACTTC.

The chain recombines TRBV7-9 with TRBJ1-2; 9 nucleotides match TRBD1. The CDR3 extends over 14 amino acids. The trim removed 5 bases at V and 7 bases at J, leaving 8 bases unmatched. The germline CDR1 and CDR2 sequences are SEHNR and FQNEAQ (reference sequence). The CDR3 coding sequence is TGTGCCAGCAGCCCCGGGACAGGGAGGGCTGGCTACACCTTC. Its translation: CASSPGTGRAGYTF.

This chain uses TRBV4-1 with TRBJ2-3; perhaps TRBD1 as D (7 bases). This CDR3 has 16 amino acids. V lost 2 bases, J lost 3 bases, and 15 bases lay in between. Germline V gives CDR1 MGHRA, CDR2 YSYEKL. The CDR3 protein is CASSQNSGRGTDTQYF. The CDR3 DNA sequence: TGCGCCAGCAGCCAAAATAGCGGCAGGGGGACAGATACGCAGTATTTT.

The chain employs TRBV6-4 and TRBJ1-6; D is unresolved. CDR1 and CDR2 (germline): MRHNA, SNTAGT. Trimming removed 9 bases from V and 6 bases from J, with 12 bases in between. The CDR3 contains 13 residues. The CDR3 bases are TGTGCCAGTAGACGGGGAACTAATTCACCCCTCCACTTT. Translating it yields CASRRGTNSPLHF.

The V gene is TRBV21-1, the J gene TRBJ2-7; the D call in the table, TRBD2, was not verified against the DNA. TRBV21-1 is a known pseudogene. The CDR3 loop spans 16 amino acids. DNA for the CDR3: TGTGCCAGCAGCGGCCGGACTAGCGGGATGAACTACGAGCAGTACTTC. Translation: CASSGRTSGMNYEQYF.

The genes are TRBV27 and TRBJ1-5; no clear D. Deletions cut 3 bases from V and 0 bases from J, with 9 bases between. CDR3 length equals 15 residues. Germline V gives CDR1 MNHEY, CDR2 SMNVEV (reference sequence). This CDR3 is CASSFGPYSNQPQHF. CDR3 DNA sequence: TGTGCCAGCAGTTTTGGTCCATATAGCAATCAGCCCCAGCATTTT.

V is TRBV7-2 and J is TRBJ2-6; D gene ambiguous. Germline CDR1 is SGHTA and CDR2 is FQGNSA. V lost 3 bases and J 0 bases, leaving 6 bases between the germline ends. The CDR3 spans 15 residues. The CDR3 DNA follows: TGTGCCAGCAGCTTTCCCCTCTCTGGGGCCAACGTCCTGACTTTC. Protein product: CASSFPLSGANVLTF.

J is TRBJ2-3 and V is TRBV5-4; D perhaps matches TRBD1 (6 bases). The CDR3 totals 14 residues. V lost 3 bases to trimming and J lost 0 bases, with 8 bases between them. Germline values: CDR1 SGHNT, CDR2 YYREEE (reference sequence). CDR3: CASSSQGSTDTQYF. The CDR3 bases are TGTGCCAGCAGCTCGCAGGGGAGCACAGATACGCAGTATTTT.